Sequencing of this T cell receptor beta chain was carried out in a study of OX40 agonist ivuxolimab in advanced cancers. Trimming at V came to 4 bases and at J to 3 bases, leaving 8 bases not matched to a gene. The V gene's germline CDR1 is LNHDA and CDR2 SQIVND (reference sequence). This CDR3 is 16 amino acids long. TCRdb's table, derived via immunoSEQ multiplex PCR, lists solely in-frame clones and lacks some. The sample contains fewer than 65,000 clones, about 88% of which appear only once. This sequence joins TRBV19 and TRBJ2-1, with TRBD2 matching over 8 bases. The receptor was derived from an adult with an advanced solid tumor such as melanoma, head and neck, liver or kidney cancer. The sequenced sample was CD4+ or CD8+ T cells sorted from blood, obtained in a trial of the OX40 agonist ivuxolimab. CDR3 loop: CASSTGGGSFYNEQFF. As DNA, the CDR3 is TGTGCCAGTAGTACGGGCGGGGGGTCCTTCTACAATGAGCAGTTCTTC.